Below, one T cell receptor beta chain is given with its context. Germline V gene lookup returns CDR1 LGHNT and CDR2 FRNRAP. CDR3 length: 13 amino acids. V lost 2 bases and J 4 bases, leaving 8 bases between the germline ends. The data belong to a study of CD8 T cells in Susac syndrome. Reverse transcription of about 0.45 to 1 ug RNA used random hexamers. By means of immunoSEQ multiplex PCR, TCR beta CDR3 spanning 54 Vbeta and 13 Jbeta underwent amplification. TCRdb called the immunoSEQ multiplex PCR reads again in MiXCR, with one record for every CDR3 protein. The sample shows some 260,000 distinct CDR3 sequences, approximately 85% of them seen only once.

The origin of this receptor is a human donor with multiple sclerosis. This sequence joins TRBV12-5 and TRBJ2-5, with no clear D. Sequencing input: CD8+ T cells from PBMCs. The CDR3 region has the DNA TGTGCTAGTGGTTTGTGGGCACTAGAGACCCAGTACTTC. It codes for CASGLWALETQYF. The complete variable domain, with remaining parts taken from reference TRBV12-5 and TRBJ2-5, reads DARVTQTPRHKVTEMGQEVTMRCQPILGHNTVFWYRQTMMQGLELLAYFRNRAPLDDSGMPKDRFSAEMPDATLATLKIQPSEPRDSAVYFCASGLWALETQYFGPGTRLLVL.